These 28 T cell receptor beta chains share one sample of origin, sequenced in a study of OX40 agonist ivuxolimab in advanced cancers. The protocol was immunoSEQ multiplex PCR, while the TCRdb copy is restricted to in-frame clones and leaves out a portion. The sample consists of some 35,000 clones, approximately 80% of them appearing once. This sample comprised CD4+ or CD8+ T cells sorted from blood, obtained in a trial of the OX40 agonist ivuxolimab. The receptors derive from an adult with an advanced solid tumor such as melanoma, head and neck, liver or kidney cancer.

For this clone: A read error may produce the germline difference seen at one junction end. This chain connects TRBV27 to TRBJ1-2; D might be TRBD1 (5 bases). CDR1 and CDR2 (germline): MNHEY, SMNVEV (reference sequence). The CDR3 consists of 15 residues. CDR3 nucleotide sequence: TGTGCCAGCAGTTTACCCGGGACGGTTAACTATGGCTGCACCTTC. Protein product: CASSLPGTVNYGCTF.

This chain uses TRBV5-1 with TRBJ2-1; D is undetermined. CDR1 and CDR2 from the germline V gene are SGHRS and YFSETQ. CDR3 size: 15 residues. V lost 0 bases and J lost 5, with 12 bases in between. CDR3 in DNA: TGCGCCAGCAGCTTGGCCGGAGTCGATAACAATGAGCAGTTCTTC. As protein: CASSLAGVDNNEQFF.

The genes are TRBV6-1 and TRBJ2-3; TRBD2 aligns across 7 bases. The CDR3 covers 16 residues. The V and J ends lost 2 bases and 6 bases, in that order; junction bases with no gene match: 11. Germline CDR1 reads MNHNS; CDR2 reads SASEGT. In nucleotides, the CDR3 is TGTGCCAGCAGTGAACTAGCTTGGACTAGTATGGATACGCAGTATTTT. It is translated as CASSELAWTSMDTQYF.

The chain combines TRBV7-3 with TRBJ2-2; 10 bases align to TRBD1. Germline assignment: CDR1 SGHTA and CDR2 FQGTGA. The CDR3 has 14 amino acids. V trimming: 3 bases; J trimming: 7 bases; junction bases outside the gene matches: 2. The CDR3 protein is CASSFGTGDGELFF. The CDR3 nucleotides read TGTGCCAGCAGCTTTGGGACAGGGGACGGGGAGCTGTTTTTT.

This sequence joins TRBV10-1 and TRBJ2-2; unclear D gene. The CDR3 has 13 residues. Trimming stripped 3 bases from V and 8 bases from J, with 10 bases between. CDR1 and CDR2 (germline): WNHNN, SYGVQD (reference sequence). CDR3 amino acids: CASSDPGPGELFF. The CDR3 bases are TGCGCCAGCAGTGATCCCGGGCCAGGGGAGCTGTTTTTT.

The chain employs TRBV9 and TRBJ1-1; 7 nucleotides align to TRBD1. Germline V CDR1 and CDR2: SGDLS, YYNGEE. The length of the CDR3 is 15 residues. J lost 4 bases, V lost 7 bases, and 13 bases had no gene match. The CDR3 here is CASGPYRGGSTEAFF. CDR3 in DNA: TGTGCCAGCGGCCCTTACAGGGGAGGGAGCACTGAAGCTTTCTTT.

CDR3 nucleotide sequence: TGTGCCAGTAGTAATTTAGGGGGACAGGGGAACACTGAAGCTTTCTTT. It codes for CASSNLGGQGNTEAFF. The gene calls are TRBV19 and TRBJ1-1, with 9 bases fitting TRBD1. Germline V CDR1 and CDR2: LNHDA, SQIVND (reference sequence). The CDR3 has 16 residues. V lost 4 bases and J lost 1; bases outside the gene matches: 7.

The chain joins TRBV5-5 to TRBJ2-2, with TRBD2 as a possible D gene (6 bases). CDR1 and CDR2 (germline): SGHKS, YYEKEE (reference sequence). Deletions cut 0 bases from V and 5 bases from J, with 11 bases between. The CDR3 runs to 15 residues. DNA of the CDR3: TGTGCCAGCAGCTTGGTGGCTGCGGGGACCGGGGAGCTGTTTTTT. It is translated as CASSLVAAGTGELFF.

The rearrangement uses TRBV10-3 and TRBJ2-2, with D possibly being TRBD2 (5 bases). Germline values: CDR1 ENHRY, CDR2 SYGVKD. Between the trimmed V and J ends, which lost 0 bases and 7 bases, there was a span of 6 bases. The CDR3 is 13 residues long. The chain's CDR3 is CAISESGSGELFF. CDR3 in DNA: TGTGCCATCAGTGAGTCGGGGAGCGGGGAGCTGTTTTTT.

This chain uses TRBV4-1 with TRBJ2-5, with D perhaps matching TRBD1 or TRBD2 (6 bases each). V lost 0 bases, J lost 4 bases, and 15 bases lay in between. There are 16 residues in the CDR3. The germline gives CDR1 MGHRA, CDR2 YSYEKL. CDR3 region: CASSQDQGGRGETQYF. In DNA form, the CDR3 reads TGCGCCAGCAGCCAAGATCAAGGGGGGCGCGGAGAGACCCAGTACTTC.

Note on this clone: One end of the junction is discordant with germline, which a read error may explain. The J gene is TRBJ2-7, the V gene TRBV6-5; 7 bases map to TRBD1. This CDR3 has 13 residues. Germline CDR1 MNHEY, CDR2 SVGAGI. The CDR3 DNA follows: TGTGCCAGCAGCCCGGGACAGCGTCTAGAATGGAACTTC. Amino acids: CASSPGQRLEWNF.

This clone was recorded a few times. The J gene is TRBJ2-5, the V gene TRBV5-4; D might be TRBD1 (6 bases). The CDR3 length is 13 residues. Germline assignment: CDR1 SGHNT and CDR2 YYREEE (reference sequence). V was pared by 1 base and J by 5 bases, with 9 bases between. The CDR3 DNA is TGTGCCAGCAGCTTGCGCCAGGGGGAGACCCAGTACTTC. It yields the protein CASSLRQGETQYF.

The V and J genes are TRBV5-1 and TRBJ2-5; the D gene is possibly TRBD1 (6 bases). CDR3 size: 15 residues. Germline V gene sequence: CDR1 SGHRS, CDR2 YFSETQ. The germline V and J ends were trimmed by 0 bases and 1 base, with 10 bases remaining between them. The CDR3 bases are TGCGCCAGCAGCTTGGAAGGGACAACCCAAGAGACCCAGTACTTC. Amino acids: CASSLEGTTQETQYF.

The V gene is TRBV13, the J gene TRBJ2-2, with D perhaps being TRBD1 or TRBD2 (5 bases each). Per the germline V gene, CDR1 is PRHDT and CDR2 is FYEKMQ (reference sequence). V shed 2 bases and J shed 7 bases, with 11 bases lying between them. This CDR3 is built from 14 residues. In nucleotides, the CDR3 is TGTGCCAGCAGCTTATGGGGGACGGGCGGGGAGCTGTTTTTT. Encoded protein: CASSLWGTGGELFF.

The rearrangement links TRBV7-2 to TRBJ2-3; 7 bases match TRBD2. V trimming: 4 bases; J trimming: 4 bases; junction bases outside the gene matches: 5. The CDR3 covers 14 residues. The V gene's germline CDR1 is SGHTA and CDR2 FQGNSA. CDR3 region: CASSSGTISDTQYF. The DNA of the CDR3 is TGTGCCAGCAGCTCCGGGACTATATCAGATACGCAGTATTTT. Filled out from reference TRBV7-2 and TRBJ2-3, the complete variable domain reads GAGVSQSPSNKVTEKGKDVELRCDPISGHTALYWYRQSLGQGLEFLIYFQGNSAPDKSGLPSDRFSAERTGGSVSTLTIQRTQQEDSAVYLCASSSGTISDTQYFGPGTRLTVL.

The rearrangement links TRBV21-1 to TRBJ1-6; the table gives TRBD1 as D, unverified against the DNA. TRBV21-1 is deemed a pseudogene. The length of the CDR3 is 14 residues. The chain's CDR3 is CASSKDRGNSPLHF. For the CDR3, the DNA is TGTGCCAGCAGCAAAGACAGGGGAAATTCACCCCTCCACTTT.

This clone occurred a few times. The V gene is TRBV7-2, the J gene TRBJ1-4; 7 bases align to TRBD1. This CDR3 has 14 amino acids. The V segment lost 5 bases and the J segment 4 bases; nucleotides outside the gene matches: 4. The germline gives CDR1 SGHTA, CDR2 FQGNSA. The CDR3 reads CASSLRQGNEKLFF. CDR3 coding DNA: TGTGCCAGCAGCCTAAGACAGGGTAATGAAAAACTGTTTTTT.

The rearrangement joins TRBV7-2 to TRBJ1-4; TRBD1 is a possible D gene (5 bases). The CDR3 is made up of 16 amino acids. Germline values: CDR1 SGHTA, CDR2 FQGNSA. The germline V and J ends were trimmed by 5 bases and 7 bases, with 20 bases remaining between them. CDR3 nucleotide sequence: TGTGCCAGCAGCCAAAGTATGCCAGGGTGGGGTGAAAAACTGTTTTTT. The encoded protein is CASSQSMPGWGEKLFF.

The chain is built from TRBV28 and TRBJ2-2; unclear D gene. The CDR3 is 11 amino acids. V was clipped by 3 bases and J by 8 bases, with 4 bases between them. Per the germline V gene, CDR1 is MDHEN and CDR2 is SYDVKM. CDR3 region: CASSFLGELFF. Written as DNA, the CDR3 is TGTGCCAGCAGTTTTCTGGGGGAGCTGTTTTTT.

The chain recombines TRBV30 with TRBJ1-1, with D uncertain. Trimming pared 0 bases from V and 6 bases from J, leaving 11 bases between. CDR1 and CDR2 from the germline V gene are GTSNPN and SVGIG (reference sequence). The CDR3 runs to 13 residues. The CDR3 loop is CAWSVPGRSEAFF. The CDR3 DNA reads TGTGCCTGGAGTGTACCTGGGAGGTCTGAAGCTTTCTTT.

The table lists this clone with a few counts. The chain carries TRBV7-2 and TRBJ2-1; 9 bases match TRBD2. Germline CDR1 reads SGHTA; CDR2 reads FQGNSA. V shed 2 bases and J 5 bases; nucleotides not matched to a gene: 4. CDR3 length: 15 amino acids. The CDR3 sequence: CASSLWRGGNNEQFF. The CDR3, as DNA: TGTGCCAGCAGCTTATGGCGGGGGGGCAACAATGAGCAGTTCTTC.

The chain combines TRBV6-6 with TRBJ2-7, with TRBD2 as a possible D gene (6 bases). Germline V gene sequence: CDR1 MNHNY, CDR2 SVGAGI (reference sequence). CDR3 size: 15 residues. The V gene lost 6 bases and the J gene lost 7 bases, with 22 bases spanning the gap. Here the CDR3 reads CASSQTGRPGGEQYV. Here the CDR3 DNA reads TGTGCCAGCAGCCAAACGGGACGTCCCGGGGGAGAGCAGTACGTC.

The CDR3 DNA reads as TGTGCCAGCAGTTACCGACAGGCCGCCAGAGAAGCTTTCTTT. Translating it yields CASSYRQAAREAFF. The V gene is TRBV6-5, the J gene TRBJ1-1, with D tentatively TRBD1 (6 bases). This CDR3 has 14 amino acids. Between the trimmed V and J ends, which lost 2 bases and 8 bases, there was a span of 15 bases. Germline CDR1 is MNHEY and CDR2 is SVGAGI.

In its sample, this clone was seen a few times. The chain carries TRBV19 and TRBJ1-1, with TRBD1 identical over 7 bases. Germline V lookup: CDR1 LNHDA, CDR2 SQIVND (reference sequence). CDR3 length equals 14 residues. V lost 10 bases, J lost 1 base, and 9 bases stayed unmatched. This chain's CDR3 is CATTGQRGNTEAFF. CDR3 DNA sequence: TGTGCCACTACGGGACAGAGGGGGAACACTGAAGCTTTCTTT.

The CDR3 region is CASSLAGGAGTQYF. CDR3 nucleotide sequence: TGCGCCAGCAGCTTGGCCGGAGGGGCGGGGACCCAGTACTTC. The rearrangement links TRBV5-1 to TRBJ2-5; weak D call: TRBD2 (6 bases). V lost 0 bases, J lost 7 bases, and 13 bases lay in between. Germline CDR1 is SGHRS and CDR2 is YFSETQ. The CDR3 sequence is 14 residues long.

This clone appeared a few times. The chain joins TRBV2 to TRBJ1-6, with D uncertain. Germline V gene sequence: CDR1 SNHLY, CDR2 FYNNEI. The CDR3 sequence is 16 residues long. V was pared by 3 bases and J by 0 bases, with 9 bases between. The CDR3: CASSDTGGSYNSPLHF. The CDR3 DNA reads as TGTGCCAGCAGTGACACGGGCGGCTCCTATAATTCACCCCTCCACTTT. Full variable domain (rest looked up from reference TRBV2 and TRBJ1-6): EPEVTQTPSHQVTQMGQEVILRCVPISNHLYFYWYRQILGQKVEFLVSFYNNEISEKSEIFDDQFSVERPDGSNFTLKIRSTKLEDSAMYFCASSDTGGSYNSPLHFGNGTRLTVT.

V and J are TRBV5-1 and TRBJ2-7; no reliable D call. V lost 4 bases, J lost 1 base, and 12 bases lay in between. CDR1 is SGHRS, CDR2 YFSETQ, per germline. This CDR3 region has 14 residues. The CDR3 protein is CASSPIGPSYEQYF. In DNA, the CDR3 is TGCGCCAGCAGCCCTATAGGTCCTTCCTACGAGCAGTACTTC. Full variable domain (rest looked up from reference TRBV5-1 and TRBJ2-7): KAGVTQTPRYLIKTRGQQVTLSCSPISGHRSVSWYQQTPGQGLQFLFEYFSETQRNKGNFPGRFSGRQFSNSRSEMNVSTLELGDSALYLCASSPIGPSYEQYFGPGTRLTVT.

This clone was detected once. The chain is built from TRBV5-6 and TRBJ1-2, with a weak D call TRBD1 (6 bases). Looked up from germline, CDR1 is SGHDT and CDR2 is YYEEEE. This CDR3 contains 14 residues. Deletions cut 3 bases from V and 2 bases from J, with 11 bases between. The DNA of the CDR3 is TGTGCCAGCAGCTCGGGGGACAAGAACTATGGCTACACCTTC. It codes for CASSSGDKNYGYTF.